The 27 T cell receptor beta chains presented below share a single source sample, sequenced in a study of blood T cell repertoires in COVID-19. TCRdb's table, derived via immunoSEQ multiplex PCR, lists solely in-frame clones and lacks some. The sample has about 50,000 clones, about 89% seen once. The sample consisted of peripheral blood. All receptors derive from a human donor in a cohort sampled during active COVID-19.

This rearrangement joins TRBV5-1 to TRBJ1-5; no firm D call. Per germline, CDR1 SGHRS and CDR2 YFSETQ. V was cut by 4 bases and J by 9 bases, with 11 bases left in between. The CDR3 has 12 residues. The CDR3 DNA reads TGCGCCAGCAGCCCGGGTGCTTGGCCCCAGCATTTT. Translated: CASSPGAWPQHF.

The chain carries TRBV18 and TRBJ1-1; D might be TRBD1 (5 bases). Trimming shortened V by 6 bases and J by 1 base, and 9 bases separated the two germline ends. Per germline, CDR1 KGHSH and CDR2 LQKENI. This CDR3 is built from 13 residues. The CDR3 region is CASSPTANTEAFF. The CDR3 DNA follows: TGTGCCAGCTCCCCGACAGCGAACACTGAAGCTTTCTTT.

The rearrangement joins TRBV19 to TRBJ2-3, with 7 bases lining up with TRBD1. The V and J ends lost 5 bases and 4 bases, in that order; junction bases with no gene match: 12. The V gene's germline CDR1 is LNHDA and CDR2 SQIVND (reference sequence). The CDR3 runs to 16 residues. CDR3 in DNA: TGTGCCAGTAGTCATCCGGGACAGCCTAAGGCAGATACGCAGTATTTT. Residues: CASSHPGQPKADTQYF.

This chain joins TRBV14 and TRBJ1-2, with unresolved D. Germline loops: CDR1 SGHDN, CDR2 FVKESK. The CDR3 is 13 residues long. With 2 bases removed from V and 2 bases from J, the gap between germline ends came to 6 bases. DNA for the CDR3: TGTGCCAGCAGCCAACTAAAAAACTATGGCTACACCTTC. It encodes CASSQLKNYGYTF.

The chain employs TRBV29-1 and TRBJ1-1, with 7 bases matching TRBD1. CDR1 and CDR2 from the germline V gene are SQVTM and ANQGSEA. The J segment lost 7 bases and the V segment lost 6 bases, leaving 11 bases of the junction unmatched. This CDR3 region has 13 residues. This CDR3 reads CSVAAGQGVEAFF. The CDR3 bases are TGCAGCGTCGCTGCTGGTCAGGGGGTTGAAGCTTTCTTT.

The chain employs TRBV5-1 and TRBJ2-5; 7 bases are shared with TRBD1. CDR3 length: 14 residues. Trimming cost V 5 bases and J 5 bases; bases outside gene matches: 9. Per germline, CDR1 SGHRS and CDR2 YFSETQ. The chain's CDR3 is CASSHEGGRETQYF. The CDR3 DNA sequence: TGCGCCAGCAGTCACGAAGGGGGCCGTGAGACCCAGTACTTC.

The chain uses TRBV28 and TRBJ2-4; the D gene is possibly TRBD1 (7 bases). This CDR3 contains 17 residues. V was shortened by 5 bases and J by 1 base, with 18 bases between the two germline ends. From germline, CDR1 is MDHEN and CDR2 SYDVKM. The CDR3, as DNA: TGTGCCAGCAGTACTTTTTCAGGGGGGATGGCCAAAAACATTCAGTACTTC. Its protein product is CASSTFSGGMAKNIQYF.

Written as DNA, the CDR3 is TGTGCCAGCAGTTTAGAGACGGGGGGTACGCAGTATTTT. The encoded protein is CASSLETGGTQYF. V gene TRBV12-3 or TRBV12-4 combines with J gene TRBJ2-3, with 7 nucleotides matching TRBD2. V shed 1 base and J 8 bases; nucleotides not matched to a gene: 3. The CDR3 extends over 13 amino acids.

V and J are TRBV7-2 and TRBJ2-1; D is possibly TRBD2 (6 bases). The CDR3 extends over 14 amino acids. Germline CDR1 is SGHTA and CDR2 is FQGNSA. The V end was cut by 4 bases, the J end by 6 bases, with 13 bases between. Written as DNA, the CDR3 is TGTGCCAGCAGCTCCGACCTCGGGGGCAATGAGCAGTTCTTC. Its protein is CASSSDLGGNEQFF.

This chain connects TRBV4-1 to TRBJ2-1; TRBD2 aligns across 8 bases. V lost 0 bases and J lost 8; bases outside the gene matches: 12. The CDR3 totals 17 residues. Germline V CDR1 and CDR2: MGHRA, YSYEKL. This chain's CDR3 is CASSQDGLGTSSHEQFF. DNA for the CDR3: TGCGCCAGCAGCCAAGATGGCCTAGGGACTAGTTCCCATGAGCAGTTCTTC.

This chain uses TRBV4-1 with TRBJ2-2; 11 nucleotides match TRBD2. Germline V gene data show CDR1 as MGHRA and CDR2 as YSYEKL. CDR3 length: 17 amino acids. Trimming removed 4 bases from V and 7 bases from J; junction bases left unmatched: 11. CDR3 in amino acids: CASSLPLAGGPGGELFF. For the CDR3, the DNA is TGCGCCAGCAGCCTCCCATTAGCGGGGGGGCCTGGCGGGGAGCTGTTTTTT.

In regard to this clone: The sample has other DNA sequences that encode this CDR3 too. The gene calls are TRBV5-1 and TRBJ2-7; no firm D call. V lost 0 bases to trimming and J lost 3 bases, with 7 bases between them. Germline V gives CDR1 SGHRS, CDR2 YFSETQ. CDR3 length: 13 amino acids. The CDR3 nucleotides read TGCGCCAGCAGCTTGGACAGCTACTACGAGCAGTACGTC. Translated, it gives CASSLDSYYEQYV.

The CDR3 DNA reads TGCAGCGTTGAGGCGCCAGCCACGGGGAATGAAGCTTTCTTT. Protein: CSVEAPATGNEAFF. The chain uses TRBV29-1 and TRBJ1-1; unclear D gene. The CDR3 consists of 14 residues. The V gene lost 3 bases and the J gene lost 7 bases, with 18 bases spanning the gap. Germline V gene sequence: CDR1 SQVTM, CDR2 ANQGSEA.

The chain employs TRBV11-1 and TRBJ1-1; D is ambiguous. The CDR3 consists of 15 residues. CDR1 SGHAT and CDR2 FQDESV come from the germline V gene (reference sequence). Trimming pared 3 bases from V and 0 bases from J, leaving 11 bases between. The CDR3 here is CASSFQDLMNTEAFF. Written as DNA, the CDR3 is TGTGCCAGCAGCTTTCAGGATCTTATGAACACTGAAGCTTTCTTT.

This clone was counted a single time. V gene TRBV19 combines with J gene TRBJ1-5; 8 nucleotides align to TRBD1. There are 13 residues in the CDR3. Per the germline V gene, CDR1 is LNHDA and CDR2 is SQIVND (reference sequence). V was clipped by 7 bases and J by 1 base; unmatched bases: 0. CDR3 nucleotides: TGTGCCAGTAACAGGGGGAGCAATCAGCCCCAGCATTTT. It is translated as CASNRGSNQPQHF.

The V call is TRBV29-1, the J call TRBJ1-4, with 8 bases lining up with TRBD1. V shed 6 bases and J 3 bases; nucleotides not matched to a gene: 6. The CDR3 extends over 14 amino acids. Germline V gene sequence: CDR1 SQVTM, CDR2 ANQGSEA. In DNA form, the CDR3 reads TGCAGCGTAATAACAGGGGGTGCTAATGAAAAACTGTTTTTT. Protein: CSVITGGANEKLFF.

The chain employs TRBV18 and TRBJ2-1; TRBD1 matches at 9 bases. The CDR3 covers 16 residues. V dropped 6 bases and J dropped 5; count of bases not matched to a gene: 11. Germline lookup yields CDR1 KGHSH and CDR2 LQKENI. The CDR3 DNA reads TGTGCCAGCTCCCCTGGCGGGACAGGGTCCCACAATGAGCAGTTCTTC. This encodes CASSPGGTGSHNEQFF.

The rearrangement uses TRBV7-8 and TRBJ2-3; TRBD2 agrees at 14 bases. J lost 2 bases, V lost 1 base, and 8 bases had no gene match. Germline values: CDR1 SGHVS, CDR2 FQNEAQ. The CDR3 has 19 residues. CDR3 in amino acids: CASSLGLAGGGYATDTQYF. CDR3 DNA: TGTGCCAGCAGCTTAGGACTAGCGGGAGGGGGGTACGCCACAGATACGCAGTATTTT.

This clone was detected only a few times. The chain has TRBV9 and TRBJ2-1, with TRBD1 matching over 9 bases. Germline V CDR1 and CDR2: SGDLS, YYNGEE. This CDR3 has 16 amino acids. Trimming cost V 4 bases and J 2 bases; bases outside gene matches: 7. CDR3 residues: CASSKAGTGTYNEQFF. For the CDR3, the DNA is TGTGCCAGCAGCAAAGCTGGGACAGGGACCTACAATGAGCAGTTCTTC.

The chain has TRBV7-9 and TRBJ2-3; TRBD1 matches 7 bases. In germline, CDR1 is SEHNR, CDR2 FQNEAQ (reference sequence). V gave up 7 bases and J gave up 2 bases; unmatched junction bases: 9. The CDR3 has 15 residues. CDR3 protein: CASTQGERFTDTQYF. The CDR3 DNA is TGTGCCAGCACCCAGGGGGAACGTTTCACAGATACGCAGTATTTT.

Only a few counts were recorded for this clone. The chain couples TRBV19 to TRBJ1-5, with D maybe TRBD1 (5 bases). Trimming pared 7 bases from V and 0 bases from J, leaving 13 bases between. In germline, CDR1 is LNHDA, CDR2 SQIVND (reference sequence). The CDR3 runs to 15 residues. This CDR3 is CASTLTDYSNQPQHF. CDR3 bases: TGTGCCAGTACCTTGACAGATTATAGCAATCAGCCCCAGCATTTT. Drawing the rest from reference TRBV19 and TRBJ1-5, the complete variable domain is DGGITQSPKYLFRKEGQNVTLSCEQNLNHDAMYWYRQDPGQGLRLIYYSQIVNDFQKGDIAEGYSVSREKKESFPLTVTSAQKNPTAFYLCASTLTDYSNQPQHFGDGTRLSIL.

This chain uses TRBV6-1 with TRBJ2-3; 10 bases map to TRBD2. After removal of 4 bases from V and 6 bases from J, the junction contained 7 bases not matched to a gene. Germline CDR1 is MNHNS and CDR2 is SASEGT. CDR3 length: 15 amino acids. The CDR3 is CASSGAGGPFDTQYF. Written as DNA, the CDR3 is TGTGCCAGCAGTGGAGCGGGGGGGCCGTTCGATACGCAGTATTTT.

The chain carries TRBV4-2 and TRBJ1-2; 11 bases map to TRBD1. Losses at the gene ends were 3 bases for V and 4 bases for J; bases not matched to a gene: 4. The CDR3 spans 15 residues. CDR1 and CDR2 from the germline V gene are LGHNA and YNFKEQ. The CDR3 DNA reads TGTGCCAGCAGCCAGATGGGGACAGGGGGCTATGGCTACACCTTC. This translates into CASSQMGTGGYGYTF.

The rearrangement uses TRBV5-1 and TRBJ2-1, with 8 bases identical to TRBD2. The CDR3 length is 13 residues. CDR1 and CDR2 from the germline V gene are SGHRS and YFSETQ. Unmatched junction bases numbered 6, after V lost 0 bases and J lost 13 bases. The CDR3 here is CASSLDSGTGQFF. The DNA for the CDR3 is TGCGCCAGCAGCTTGGATAGCGGGACCGGACAGTTCTTC.

The rearrangement uses TRBV11-3 and TRBJ2-4; D is perhaps TRBD1 (5 bases). The germline V gene encodes CDR1 SGHNT and CDR2 YENEEA. Trimming left V 2 bases short and J 5 bases short, with 7 bases between. This CDR3 spans 13 amino acids. The CDR3 here is CASSLRGENIQYF. The CDR3 coding sequence is TGTGCCAGCAGCTTAAGGGGCGAAAACATTCAGTACTTC.

This clone was observed a few times. The chain recombines TRBV30 with TRBJ1-5, with D uncertain. V lost 0 bases to trimming and J lost 6 bases, with 9 bases between them. CDR1 and CDR2 from the germline V gene are GTSNPN and SVGIG (reference sequence). The CDR3 contains 13 residues. CDR3 sequence (DNA): TGTGCCTGGAGTGTACGGGGTACTCAGCCCCAGCATTTT. Encoded protein: CAWSVRGTQPQHF.

This clone was seen a handful of times. Other DNA sequences from this sample encode an identical CDR3 as well. This rearrangement joins TRBV9 to TRBJ2-2; TRBD1 aligns across 9 bases. Germline CDR1 and CDR2: SGDLS and YYNGEE. This CDR3 comprises 16 residues. Trimming cost V 4 bases and J 2 bases; bases outside gene matches: 6. DNA for the CDR3: TGTGCCAGCAGCACCCGGGACAGGGCCAACACCGGGGAGCTGTTTTTT. Amino acids: CASSTRDRANTGELFF.